This passage covers 16 T cell receptor beta chains from one sample sequenced in a study of blood T cell repertoires in COVID-19 (dated by TCRdb to between 2020 and 2021). Receptor libraries were prepared by the immunoSEQ multiplex PCR assay. Held by TCRdb, this immuneACCESS table contains in-frame sequences only and omits some clones. Under half of the omission traces to an unresolved V gene where checked; the cause of the rest is unknown. The sample records 120,000 to 150,000 clones, about four fifths of which are singletons. Jointly, the top ten make up roughly 8% of the sample. The specimen sequenced was peripheral blood. Source of these receptors: a human donor with acute or convalescent COVID-19. The donor label of this sample is uncertain.

This chain connects TRBV19 to TRBJ1-1; D not certain. The V end was cut by 7 bases, the J end by 1 base, with 13 bases between. CDR3 length equals 14 residues. Germline CDR1 is LNHDA and CDR2 is SQIVND (reference sequence). The CDR3 DNA is TGTGCCAGTATCCCCCGGAACAGGAACACTGAAGCTTTCTTT. This codes for CASIPRNRNTEAFF.

This chain uses TRBV7-9 with TRBJ1-1; perhaps TRBD1 as D (5 bases). V lost 4 bases and J lost 5, with 14 bases in between. The V gene's germline CDR1 is SEHNR and CDR2 FQNEAQ (reference sequence). The CDR3 has 14 amino acids. The CDR3 nucleotides read TGTGCCAGCAGCTCGACAGTGGGGTGGACTGAAGCTTTCTTT. Translation: CASSSTVGWTEAFF.

The V call is TRBV20-1, the J call TRBJ1-2; D not resolved. V gave up 4 bases and J gave up 2 bases, with 5 bases separating them. CDR1 and CDR2 from the germline V gene are DFQATT and SNEGSKA (reference sequence). The CDR3 spans 11 residues. The CDR3 is CSATVNYGYTF. In DNA, the CDR3 is TGCAGTGCTACAGTAAACTATGGCTACACCTTC.

The CDR3 is CARSGGQPGYGYTF. The CDR3 DNA is TGTGCCAGAAGCGGGGGACAGCCTGGCTATGGCTACACCTTC. This chain connects TRBV5-3 to TRBJ1-2; 7 positions agree with TRBD1. TRBV5-3 is an ORF; its function is uncertain. The CDR3 is 14 amino acids. V trimming: 4 bases; J trimming: 4 bases; junction bases outside the gene matches: 7.

CDR3 DNA sequence: TGTGCCAGCAGCCCCCTTAAGACTAGCGGGGTAACAGATACGCAGTATTTT. Protein product: CASSPLKTSGVTDTQYF. The V and J genes are TRBV7-2 and TRBJ2-3; 11 bases align to TRBD2. The V segment lost 5 bases and the J segment 3 bases; nucleotides outside the gene matches: 10. This CDR3 is built from 17 residues. CDR1 is SGHTA, CDR2 FQGNSA, per germline. Together with reference TRBV7-2 and TRBJ2-3, the CDR3 gives the full variable domain: GAGVSQSPSNKVTEKGKDVELRCDPISGHTALYWYRQSLGQGLEFLIYFQGNSAPDKSGLPSDRFSAERTGGSVSTLTIQRTQQEDSAVYLCASSPLKTSGVTDTQYFGPGTRLTVL.

The chain joins TRBV2 to TRBJ1-6; TRBD1 aligns across 8 bases. J lost 1 base, V lost 5 bases, and 4 bases had no gene match. CDR1 is SNHLY, CDR2 FYNNEI, per germline. The CDR3 has 16 residues. The CDR3 spells CASSPTGGSYNSPLHF. CDR3 bases: TGTGCCAGCAGTCCTACAGGGGGGTCCTATAATTCACCCCTCCACTTT.

This chain joins TRBV18 and TRBJ2-3, with 10 nucleotides matching TRBD1. CDR3 length: 16 residues. V shed 2 bases, J shed 7 bases, and the junction held 9 bases outside the gene matches. The germline V gene has CDR1 KGHSH and CDR2 LQKENI. This chain's CDR3 is CASSPISTGGSYTQYF. The DNA of the CDR3 is TGTGCCAGCTCACCAATCTCGACAGGGGGCTCTTATACGCAGTATTTT.

The chain carries TRBV7-9 and TRBJ2-2; TRBD2 matches 9 bases. CDR1 and CDR2 (germline): SEHNR, FQNEAQ (reference sequence). Trimming took 5 bases from V and 5 from J; bases not matched to a gene: 9. The CDR3 totals 16 residues. The DNA of the CDR3 is TGTGCCAGCAGCACCCAAGCGGGGGGAAATACCGGGGAGCTGTTTTTT. Protein product: CASSTQAGGNTGELFF. Full variable domain (rest looked up from reference TRBV7-9 and TRBJ2-2): DTGVSQNPRHKITKRGQNVTFRCDPISEHNRLYWYRQTLGQGPEFLTYFQNEAQLEKSRLLSDRFSAERPKGSFSTLEIQRTEQGDSAMYLCASSTQAGGNTGELFFGEGSRLTVL.

This rearrangement joins TRBV3-1 (or the pseudogene TRBV3-2) to TRBJ2-2; D is unresolved. The CDR3 consists of 15 residues. V gave up 4 bases and J gave up 4 bases, with 13 bases separating them. Germline CDR1 reads LGHDT; CDR2 reads YNNKEL (reference sequence). In nucleotides, the CDR3 is TGTGCCAGCAGCCGACTCGACGTGGGCACCGGGGAGCTGTTTTTT. It specifies CASSRLDVGTGELFF.

The chain recombines TRBV5-1 with TRBJ2-6; D not resolved. This CDR3 comprises 16 residues. Germline V gives CDR1 SGHRS, CDR2 YFSETQ. V lost 3 bases and J lost 0, with 10 bases in between. Written as DNA, the CDR3 is TGCGCCAGCAGCTCGGAGCCGCACTCTGGGGCCAACGTCCTGACTTTC. This gives the protein CASSSEPHSGANVLTF.

The genes are TRBV30 and TRBJ1-2, with 10 positions matching TRBD1. Trimming at V came to 1 base and at J to 7 bases, leaving 3 bases not matched to a gene. From germline, CDR1 is GTSNPN and CDR2 SVGIG (reference sequence). This CDR3 contains 13 residues. CDR3 coding DNA: TGTGCCTGGAGTGCCGGGGACAGGGGTGGCTACACCTTC. This gives the protein CAWSAGDRGGYTF.

V usage is TRBV2 and J usage is TRBJ1-3; D is unresolved. This CDR3 is 13 amino acids long. Germline V gives CDR1 SNHLY, CDR2 FYNNEI. V lost 8 bases, J lost 0 bases, and 8 bases lay in between. The CDR3 coding sequence is TGTGCCAGCCGAATAGCCTCTGGAAACACCATATATTTT. This gives the protein CASRIASGNTIYF.

CDR3 bases: TGTGCCAGCAGTAGGGGAGGAGGGGCGAACTATGGCTACACCTTC. Translating gives CASSRGGGANYGYTF. V is TRBV27 and J is TRBJ1-2; D perhaps matches TRBD1 (5 bases). The CDR3 sequence is 15 residues long. Germline V gene sequence: CDR1 MNHEY, CDR2 SMNVEV (reference sequence). V lost 5 bases, J lost 2 bases, and 15 bases lay in between.

The genes are TRBV14 and TRBJ2-7; 10 bases agree with TRBD1. V shed 5 bases and J 5 bases; nucleotides not matched to a gene: 9. CDR3 size: 15 residues. CDR1 SGHDN and CDR2 FVKESK come from the germline V gene. The CDR3 spells CASSAAGQGSDEQYF. In DNA form, the CDR3 reads TGTGCCAGCAGCGCCGCGGGACAGGGGTCGGACGAGCAGTACTTC.

The J gene is TRBJ1-2, the V gene TRBV9; 7 nucleotides match TRBD1. CDR1 and CDR2 from the germline V gene are SGDLS and YYNGEE. V was pared by 2 bases and J by 7 bases, with 2 bases of the junction left unmatched. CDR3 length: 12 residues. The CDR3 sequence: CASSVAGGGYTF. In DNA form, the CDR3 reads TGTGCCAGCAGCGTTGCAGGGGGTGGCTACACCTTC.

This sequence joins TRBV29-1 and TRBJ1-2; D not certain. The CDR3 is 11 amino acids. Trimming removed 1 base at V and 3 bases at J, with 3 bases between. Per germline, CDR1 SQVTM and CDR2 ANQGSEA. DNA of the CDR3: TGCAGCGTTGAAGGGCACTATGGCTACACCTTC. Its translation: CSVEGHYGYTF. The complete variable domain, with remaining parts taken from reference TRBV29-1 and TRBJ1-2, reads SAVISQKPSRDICQRGTSLTIQCQVDSQVTMMFWYRQQPGQSLTLIATANQGSEATYESGFVIDKFPISRPNLTFSTLTVSNMSPEDSSIYLCSVEGHYGYTFGSGTRLTVV.